Listed below are T cell receptor beta chains from one sample, sequenced in a study of blood T cells in healthy people across ages. One entry per CDR3 protein, called by TCRdb with MiXCR from the 5' RACE reads. The sample holds 1,800,000 or so distinct CDR3 sequences, approximately 40% seen once. The sequenced sample was blood. The receptors here all came from a human donor in good health. Each CDR3 is given with its conserved first and last residue. Fields, in order: D gene, V gene, J gene, CDR3 protein. The D gene is left open where the match is weak.

>-|TRBV20-1|TRBJ1-2
CSASGSPSGYYGYTF
>TRBD1|TRBV12-3/TRBV12-4|TRBJ2-2
CASTADRVDVMAGLNTGELFF
>-|TRBV29-1|TRBJ2-3
CSVEYREGAQYF
>-|TRBV5-1|TRBJ1-4
CASSLKGRDYSTNEKLFF
>-|TRBV25-1|TRBJ1-5
CASSDASSNQPQHF
>-|TRBV29-1|TRBJ2-5
CSVGEVGPTQYF
>-|TRBV4-1|TRBJ1-2
CASSPTGTFAFYGYTF
>TRBD2|TRBV6-5|TRBJ2-3
CASSSYSGRDTDTQYF
>-|TRBV2|TRBJ1-4
CASSETGPGPFRTKLFF
>-|TRBV6-2/TRBV6-3|TRBJ2-3
CASRRDGSSDTQYF
>-|TRBV4-1|TRBJ1-3
CASSLAPNQLNTIYF
>TRBD1|TRBV12-5|TRBJ1-5
CASGQGQGDNQPQHF
>TRBD2|TRBV6-1|TRBJ2-1
CASRDGLAGEYSYNEQFF
>-|TRBV20-1|TRBJ2-3
CSARALSGYTDTQYF
>-|TRBV29-1|TRBJ1-2
CSVEAFKGYTF
>-|TRBV20-1|TRBJ2-2
CSARDYKGDTGELFF